These 12 T cell receptor beta chains originate from one sample sequenced in a study of cytomegalovirus exposure and HLA in healthy donors. The study ran its PCR with 60 Vbeta and 13 Jbeta primers. Generated by immunoSEQ multiplex PCR, the TCRdb table keeps only in-frame clones and is missing some. The repertoire holds 100,000 to 150,000 clones, with about 81% as singletons. Specimen: PBMCs. The receptors stem from a woman between 45 and 65 years old in good health and CMV-seropositive.

V gene TRBV9 combines with J gene TRBJ2-5; maybe TRBD2 (6 bases). Germline-derived CDR1 and CDR2 are SGDLS and YYNGEE. Trimming took 0 bases from V and 4 from J, leaving 10 bases between them. CDR3 length: 14 amino acids. CDR3 sequence reads: CASSVDRGRETQYF. The CDR3 region has the DNA TGTGCCAGCAGCGTAGATCGGGGGAGAGAGACCCAGTACTTC.

The chain is built from TRBV7-9 and TRBJ1-2; D not resolved. The CDR3 contains 12 residues. The V gene's germline CDR1 is SEHNR and CDR2 FQNEAQ (reference sequence). The V end lost 3 bases, the J end lost 3 bases, and 5 bases lay between the germline ends. CDR3 sequence: CASSFEDYGYTF. CDR3 DNA: TGTGCCAGCAGCTTTGAGGACTATGGCTACACCTTC.

The rearrangement links TRBV13 to TRBJ2-7; TRBD1 aligns across 8 bases. The CDR3 is 15 amino acids. V shed 5 bases, J shed 6 bases, and the junction held 12 bases outside the gene matches. CDR1 PRHDT and CDR2 FYEKMQ come from the germline V gene (reference sequence). The CDR3 protein is CASSRDPDREGEQYF. The CDR3 DNA reads as TGTGCCAGCAGCCGGGACCCGGACAGGGAAGGCGAGCAGTACTTC.

The chain couples TRBV7-2 to TRBJ2-1; the match to TRBD2 covers 11 bases. Germline values: CDR1 SGHTA, CDR2 FQGNSA. Trimming at V came to 5 bases and at J to 7 bases, leaving 10 bases not matched to a gene. This CDR3 has 16 amino acids. The CDR3 reads CASSPTSGAPSNEQFF. The CDR3, as DNA: TGTGCCAGCAGCCCGACTAGCGGGGCCCCCTCGAATGAGCAGTTCTTC.

The CDR3 loop is CASSKTRGNEQFF. The CDR3 DNA reads TGCGCCAGCAGCAAGACCCGGGGCAATGAGCAGTTCTTC. The chain links TRBV4-3 to TRBJ2-1; D possibly corresponds to TRBD2 (5 bases). V was clipped by 5 bases and J by 6 bases, with 11 bases between them. The V gene's germline CDR1 is LGHNA and CDR2 YSLEER. The CDR3 totals 13 residues.

This rearrangement joins TRBV30 to TRBJ1-2; 7 positions match TRBD1. Germline CDR1 reads GTSNPN; CDR2 reads SVGIG (reference sequence). With 0 bases clipped from V and 6 bases from J, the junction kept 7 bases outside the gene matches. The CDR3 has 14 residues. CDR3: CAWSVPAGGHGYTF. The CDR3 DNA is TGTGCCTGGAGTGTACCGGCAGGGGGACATGGCTACACCTTC. Filled out from reference TRBV30 and TRBJ1-2, the complete variable domain reads SQTIHQWPATLVQPVGSPLSLECTVEGTSNPNLYWYRQAAGRGLQLLFYSVGIGQISSEVPQNLSASRPQDRQFILSSKKLLLSDSGFYLCAWSVPAGGHGYTFGSGTRLTVV.

The rearrangement links TRBV18 to TRBJ1-2; D not certain. The V and J ends lost 0 bases and 2 bases respectively, with 10 bases between them. Germline V gene lookup returns CDR1 KGHSH and CDR2 LQKENI. The CDR3 consists of 15 residues. CDR3 DNA: TGTGCCAGCTCACCACCGGGAGGCTTCAACTATGGCTACACCTTC. This codes for CASSPPGGFNYGYTF.

The chain combines TRBV5-5 with TRBJ2-1, with no clear D. The CDR3 runs 13 residues. Trimming pared 2 bases from V and 6 bases from J, leaving 9 bases between. Germline CDR1 and CDR2: SGHKS and YYEKEE (reference sequence). In nucleotides, the CDR3 is TGTGCCAGCAGCTTTTCTTCTTTCAATGAGCAGTTCTTC. Protein: CASSFSSFNEQFF. Combining the CDR3 with reference TRBV5-5 and TRBJ2-1 gives the whole variable domain DAGVTQSPTHLIKTRGQQVTLRCSPISGHKSVSWYQQVLGQGPQFIFQYYEKEERGRGNFPDRFSARQFPNYSSELNVNALLLGDSALYLCASSFSSFNEQFFGPGTRLTVL.

This clone has just a few counts. This chain joins TRBV30 and TRBJ1-3; TRBD1 matches at 10 bases. The CDR3 covers 15 residues. Germline-derived CDR1 and CDR2 are GTSNPN and SVGIG (reference sequence). The J segment lost 2 bases and the V segment lost 2 bases, leaving 3 bases of the junction unmatched. The CDR3 loop reads CAWSWGQGTGNTIYF. The CDR3 DNA sequence: TGTGCCTGGAGTTGGGGACAGGGGACTGGAAACACCATATATTTT.

The chain links TRBV4-3 to TRBJ2-1, with D perhaps TRBD1 (5 bases). V lost 8 bases and J lost 6, with 8 bases in between. From germline, CDR1 is LGHNA and CDR2 YSLEER. The CDR3 runs 11 residues. The chain's CDR3 is CASAQGNEQFF. The CDR3 region has the DNA TGCGCCAGCGCTCAGGGCAATGAGCAGTTCTTC.

In its sample, this clone was seen a few times. V usage is TRBV7-6 and J usage is TRBJ2-7, with 8 bases identical to TRBD1. This CDR3 spans 14 amino acids. V shed 5 bases and J 1 base; nucleotides not matched to a gene: 4. CDR1 is SGHVS and CDR2 is FNYEAQ in the germline V gene. CDR3 in DNA: TGTGCCAGCAGCCCGAGGACAGGGTCCTACGAGCAGTACTTC. Translation: CASSPRTGSYEQYF.

The DNA of the CDR3 is TGTGCCAGTAGGCTTGCGGGGGGGGCAGGTGGCTACACCTTC. Its protein is CASRLAGGAGGYTF. V is TRBV27 and J is TRBJ1-2; maybe TRBD1 (6 bases). Trimming removed 9 bases from V and 7 bases from J, with 21 bases in between. The CDR3 loop spans 14 amino acids. CDR1 is MNHEY, CDR2 SMNVEV, per germline (reference sequence).